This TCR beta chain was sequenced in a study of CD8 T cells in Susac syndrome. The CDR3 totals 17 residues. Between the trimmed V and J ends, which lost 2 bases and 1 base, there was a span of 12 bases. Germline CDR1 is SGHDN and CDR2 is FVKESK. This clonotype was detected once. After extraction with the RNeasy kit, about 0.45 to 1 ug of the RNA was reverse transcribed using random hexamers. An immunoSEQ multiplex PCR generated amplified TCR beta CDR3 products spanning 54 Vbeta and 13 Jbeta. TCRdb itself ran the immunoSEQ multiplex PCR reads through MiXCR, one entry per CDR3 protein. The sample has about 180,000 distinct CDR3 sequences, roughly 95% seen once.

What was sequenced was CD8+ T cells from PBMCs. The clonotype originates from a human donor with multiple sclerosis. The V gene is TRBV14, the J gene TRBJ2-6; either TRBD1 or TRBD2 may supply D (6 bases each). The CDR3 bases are TGTGCCAGCAGCCAACCGGGGGCTCCTTCTGGGGCCAACGTCCTGACTTTC. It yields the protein CASSQPGAPSGANVLTF. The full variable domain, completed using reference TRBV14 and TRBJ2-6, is EAGVTQFPSHSVIEKGQTVTLRCDPISGHDNLYWYRRVMGKEIKFLLHFVKESKQDESGMPNNRFLAERTGGTYSTLKVQPAELEDSGVYFCASSQPGAPSGANVLTFGAGSRLTVL.